This is a list of T cell receptor beta chains from one sample in a study of monozygotic twins with cystic fibrosis. Clones were read by immunoSEQ multiplex PCR, and TCRdb kept only the in-frame ones, dropping some. The data contain 17,000 or so clones, roughly 96% of them seen just once; the ten biggest clones take up 0.62%. Sequencing was performed on blood. The receptors come from a girl between 2 and 10 years old with cystic fibrosis. CDR3s include the opening cysteine and the closing phenylalanine or tryptophan. Fields, in order: V gene, clone size, J gene, D gene, CDR3 protein, CDR3 DNA. D genes are given only for firm matches. Clone size is stated in some rows and not others, as once, few, many or a class when expanded.

V gene: TRBV11-2; clone size: -; J gene: TRBJ2-7; D gene: -; CDR3 protein: CASSLDRASYEQYF; CDR3 DNA: TGTGCCAGCAGCTTAGATAGGGCTTCCTACGAGCAGTACTTC
V gene: TRBV28; clone size: -; J gene: TRBJ1-2; D gene: TRBD1; CDR3 protein: CASSLGQGIYGYTF; CDR3 DNA: TGTGCCAGCAGTTTGGGACAGGGAATTTATGGCTACACCTTC
V gene: TRBV9; clone size: -; J gene: TRBJ1-2; D gene: -; CDR3 protein: CASGGKNYGYTF; CDR3 DNA: TGTGCCAGCGGCGGGAAAAACTATGGCTACACCTTC
V gene: TRBV19; clone size: -; J gene: TRBJ1-1; D gene: -; CDR3 protein: CASSIAGRVGGTEAFF; CDR3 DNA: TGTGCCAGTAGTATAGCTGGCAGGGTCGGAGGAACTGAAGCTTTCTTT
V gene: TRBV6-5; clone size: once; J gene: TRBJ2-2; D gene: TRBD1; CDR3 protein: CASSLTGGTGELFF; CDR3 DNA: TGTGCCAGCAGTCTAACAGGGGGCACCGGGGAGCTGTTTTTT
V gene: TRBV29-1; clone size: -; J gene: TRBJ2-5; D gene: TRBD2; CDR3 protein: CSVKIGRSGSQETQYF; CDR3 DNA: TGCAGCGTGAAAATCGGGAGGTCGGGGAGCCAAGAGACCCAGTACTTC
V gene: TRBV19; clone size: -; J gene: TRBJ2-7; D gene: -; CDR3 protein: CATGTDLYEQYF; CDR3 DNA: TGTGCCACCGGGACCGACCTCTACGAGCAGTACTTC
V gene: TRBV2; clone size: -; J gene: TRBJ1-5; D gene: -; CDR3 protein: CASSDVYSNQPQHF; CDR3 DNA: TGTGCCAGCAGTGACGTTTATAGCAATCAGCCCCAGCATTTT
V gene: TRBV7-9; clone size: once; J gene: TRBJ2-7; D gene: -; CDR3 protein: CASSLGPRHYEQYF; CDR3 DNA: TGTGCCAGCAGCTTAGGGCCACGCCACTACGAGCAGTACTTC
V gene: TRBV4-3; clone size: -; J gene: TRBJ2-7; D gene: -; CDR3 protein: CASSQESPGTEQYF; CDR3 DNA: TGCGCCAGCAGCCAAGAGTCGCCAGGGACCGAGCAGTACTTC
V gene: TRBV6-5; clone size: once; J gene: TRBJ2-7; D gene: -; CDR3 protein: CASSSLGRGFEQYF; CDR3 DNA: TGTGCCAGCAGTTCCCTGGGGAGGGGGTTCGAGCAGTACTTC
V gene: TRBV10-2; clone size: -; J gene: TRBJ2-7; D gene: TRBD1; CDR3 protein: CASSEEWDRVHEQYF; CDR3 DNA: TGCGCCAGCAGTGAGGAGTGGGACAGGGTCCACGAGCAGTACTTC
V gene: TRBV2; clone size: -; J gene: TRBJ1-6; D gene: -; CDR3 protein: CASSEGSGRYSPLHF; CDR3 DNA: TGTGCCAGCAGTGAAGGCAGCGGCAGATATTCACCCCTCCACTTT
V gene: TRBV5-1; clone size: -; J gene: TRBJ2-1; D gene: TRBD2; CDR3 protein: CASSVDLAGFNNEQFF; CDR3 DNA: TGCGCCAGCAGCGTAGACTTAGCGGGATTCAACAATGAGCAGTTCTTC
V gene: TRBV28; clone size: -; J gene: TRBJ1-2; D gene: -; CDR3 protein: CASRTAGTPYGYTF; CDR3 DNA: TGTGCCAGCAGAACTGCCGGGACACCATATGGCTACACCTTC
V gene: TRBV7-6; clone size: -; J gene: TRBJ2-7; D gene: -; CDR3 protein: CASSLEGQYEQYF; CDR3 DNA: TGTGCCAGCAGCTTAGAGGGGCAATACGAGCAGTACTTC
V gene: TRBV13; clone size: -; J gene: TRBJ1-2; D gene: -; CDR3 protein: CASSLADGYTF; CDR3 DNA: TGTGCCAGCAGCTTAGCGGATGGCTACACCTTC
V gene: TRBV19; clone size: -; J gene: TRBJ2-5; D gene: -; CDR3 protein: CASSSVSQETQYF; CDR3 DNA: TGTGCCAGTAGTTCAGTTTCCCAAGAGACCCAGTACTTC
V gene: TRBV19; clone size: -; J gene: TRBJ2-6; D gene: TRBD1; CDR3 protein: CASSIQGAGANVLTF; CDR3 DNA: TGTGCCAGTAGTATACAGGGGGCTGGGGCCAACGTCCTGACTTTC
V gene: TRBV30; clone size: -; J gene: TRBJ2-5; D gene: -; CDR3 protein: CAWKGLAKIETQYF; CDR3 DNA: TGTGCCTGGAAGGGCCTAGCGAAGATAGAGACCCAGTACTTC
V gene: TRBV11-2; clone size: -; J gene: TRBJ2-7; D gene: -; CDR3 protein: CASSLDSPYALSSYEQYF; CDR3 DNA: TGTGCCAGCAGCTTAGACAGTCCCTACGCACTCAGCTCCTACGAGCAGTACTTC
V gene: TRBV7-2; clone size: -; J gene: TRBJ1-1; D gene: -; CDR3 protein: CASSLDPEGMNTEAFF; CDR3 DNA: TGTGCCAGCAGCTTAGATCCAGAGGGGATGAACACTGAAGCTTTCTTT
V gene: TRBV7-2; clone size: -; J gene: TRBJ2-3; D gene: -; CDR3 protein: CASSLTFIHQYF; CDR3 DNA: TGTGCCAGCAGCTTGACTTTTATCCATCAGTATTTT
V gene: TRBV5-1; clone size: once; J gene: TRBJ1-1; D gene: -; CDR3 protein: CASSFGWGDTEAFF; CDR3 DNA: TGCGCCAGCAGCTTCGGGTGGGGGGACACTGAAGCTTTCTTT
V gene: TRBV25-1; clone size: -; J gene: TRBJ2-1; D gene: -; CDR3 protein: CASRASRTYNEQFF; CDR3 DNA: TGTGCCAGCAGGGCTAGCAGAACCTACAATGAGCAGTTCTTC
V gene: TRBV27; clone size: -; J gene: TRBJ1-4; D gene: TRBD1; CDR3 protein: CASSRGQVLGEKLFF; CDR3 DNA: TGTGCCAGCAGTCGGGGACAGGTCTTAGGTGAAAAACTGTTTTTT
V gene: TRBV7-8; clone size: -; J gene: TRBJ1-2; D gene: TRBD1; CDR3 protein: CASSRTGGNYGYTF; CDR3 DNA: TGTGCCAGCAGCCGGACAGGGGGTAACTATGGCTACACCTTC
V gene: TRBV5-1; clone size: -; J gene: TRBJ2-2; D gene: -; CDR3 protein: CASRGWGSVTGELFF; CDR3 DNA: TGCGCCAGCAGGGGTTGGGGATCAGTCACCGGGGAGCTGTTTTTT
V gene: TRBV15; clone size: -; J gene: TRBJ1-2; D gene: -; CDR3 protein: CATSRDWGSYGYTF; CDR3 DNA: TGTGCCACCAGCAGAGATTGGGGATCTTATGGCTACACCTTC
V gene: TRBV6-1; clone size: -; J gene: TRBJ2-3; D gene: TRBD1; CDR3 protein: CASSGQGASDTQYF; CDR3 DNA: TGTGCCAGCAGCGGACAGGGGGCCTCAGATACGCAGTATTTT
V gene: TRBV18; clone size: -; J gene: TRBJ2-2; D gene: -; CDR3 protein: CASSPPLTGLNTGELFF; CDR3 DNA: TGTGCCAGCTCACCACCGCTAACGGGCCTGAACACCGGGGAGCTGTTTTTT
V gene: TRBV28; clone size: -; J gene: TRBJ2-3; D gene: TRBD2; CDR3 protein: CASSLSDTETSRKYF; CDR3 DNA: TGTGCCAGCAGTTTGTCCGACACGGAGACTAGCAGGAAGTATTTT
V gene: TRBV9; clone size: -; J gene: TRBJ1-1; D gene: -; CDR3 protein: CASSAVRSLMNTEAFF; CDR3 DNA: TGTGCCAGCAGCGCCGTCAGGAGCCTCATGAACACTGAAGCTTTCTTT
V gene: TRBV7-7; clone size: -; J gene: TRBJ2-3; D gene: -; CDR3 protein: CASSQTGTSTDTQYF; CDR3 DNA: TGTGCTAGCAGCCAGACCGGGACTAGCACAGATACGCAGTATTTT
V gene: TRBV5-1; clone size: -; J gene: TRBJ2-1; D gene: TRBD1; CDR3 protein: CASSGTGPYNEQFF; CDR3 DNA: TGCGCCAGCTCAGGGACAGGTCCGTACAATGAGCAGTTCTTC
V gene: TRBV5-1; clone size: -; J gene: TRBJ2-2; D gene: -; CDR3 protein: CASSLKENTGELFF; CDR3 DNA: TGCGCCAGCAGCTTGAAGGAAAACACCGGGGAGCTGTTTTTT
V gene: TRBV5-1; clone size: -; J gene: TRBJ2-1; D gene: -; CDR3 protein: CASSLRYGGLDEQFF; CDR3 DNA: TGCGCCAGCAGCTTGAGGTATGGGGGGTTGGATGAGCAGTTCTTC
V gene: TRBV5-1; clone size: -; J gene: TRBJ1-4; D gene: -; CDR3 protein: CASSLTPDNNEKLFF; CDR3 DNA: TGCGCCAGCAGCTTGACGCCAGATAATAATGAAAAACTGTTTTTT
V gene: TRBV6-5; clone size: -; J gene: TRBJ2-5; D gene: -; CDR3 protein: CASSPGLAGTQYF; CDR3 DNA: TGTGCCAGCAGCCCCGGCCTGGCGGGGACCCAGTACTTC
V gene: TRBV5-1; clone size: -; J gene: TRBJ1-1; D gene: -; CDR3 protein: CASSPDVHTEAFF; CDR3 DNA: TGCGCCAGCAGCCCGGACGTACACACTGAAGCTTTCTTT
V gene: TRBV11-3; clone size: -; J gene: TRBJ1-1; D gene: -; CDR3 protein: CASSVNGWGVTPNTEAFF; CDR3 DNA: TGTGCCAGCAGTGTAAATGGGTGGGGTGTAACCCCGAACACTGAAGCTTTCTTT
V gene: TRBV18; clone size: -; J gene: TRBJ2-3; D gene: -; CDR3 protein: CASSPSGSDTQYF; CDR3 DNA: TGTGCCAGCTCACCATCCGGCTCAGATACGCAGTATTTT
V gene: TRBV4-3; clone size: -; J gene: TRBJ1-5; D gene: TRBD1; CDR3 protein: CASSQEPGTGNNQPQHF; CDR3 DNA: TGCGCCAGCAGCCAAGAACCGGGGACAGGAAATAATCAGCCCCAGCATTTT
V gene: TRBV6-1; clone size: -; J gene: TRBJ1-3; D gene: -; CDR3 protein: CASTGNRGGNTIYF; CDR3 DNA: TGTGCCAGCACCGGAAACCGAGGGGGAAACACCATATATTTT
V gene: TRBV29-1; clone size: -; J gene: TRBJ1-2; D gene: -; CDR3 protein: CSVEDLRAGALGYTF; CDR3 DNA: TGCAGCGTTGAAGATCTTCGGGCAGGGGCGCTCGGCTACACCTTC
V gene: TRBV10-3; clone size: -; J gene: TRBJ1-5; D gene: -; CDR3 protein: CAISYTGPGQPQHF; CDR3 DNA: TGTGCCATCAGCTATACAGGGCCCGGTCAGCCCCAGCATTTT
V gene: TRBV27; clone size: -; J gene: TRBJ1-2; D gene: -; CDR3 protein: CASSLRPQFYGYTF; CDR3 DNA: TGTGCCAGCAGTTTAAGGCCGCAATTCTATGGCTACACCTTC
V gene: TRBV10-3; clone size: -; J gene: TRBJ1-5; D gene: -; CDR3 protein: CAISESLSGLEYNQPQHF; CDR3 DNA: TGTGCCATCAGTGAGTCGCTTTCGGGTCTGGAGTACAATCAGCCCCAGCATTTT
V gene: TRBV6-5; clone size: -; J gene: TRBJ1-4; D gene: -; CDR3 protein: CASSDTYRDEKLFF; CDR3 DNA: TGTGCCAGCAGCGATACCTACAGGGATGAAAAACTGTTTTTT
V gene: TRBV2; clone size: -; J gene: TRBJ1-2; D gene: TRBD1; CDR3 protein: CDSRTGSLLGYTF; CDR3 DNA: TGTGACAGCAGGACAGGCAGCCTCCTTGGCTACACCTTC
V gene: TRBV19; clone size: -; J gene: TRBJ1-1; D gene: -; CDR3 protein: CASSKRGDTEAFF; CDR3 DNA: TGTGCCAGTAGTAAGCGGGGCGACACTGAAGCTTTCTTT
V gene: TRBV7-2; clone size: -; J gene: TRBJ2-7; D gene: TRBD2; CDR3 protein: CASSLVGGTSPYEQYF; CDR3 DNA: TGTGCCAGCAGCTTAGTGGGCGGGACTAGCCCCTACGAGCAGTACTTC
V gene: TRBV27; clone size: -; J gene: TRBJ2-5; D gene: TRBD2; CDR3 protein: CASSPRTSGGVETQYF; CDR3 DNA: TGTGCCAGCAGTCCCCGGACTAGCGGGGGGGTGGAGACCCAGTACTTC
V gene: TRBV27; clone size: -; J gene: TRBJ2-7; D gene: -; CDR3 protein: CASSFGGEQYF; CDR3 DNA: TGTGCCAGCAGTTTCGGGGGCGAGCAGTACTTC